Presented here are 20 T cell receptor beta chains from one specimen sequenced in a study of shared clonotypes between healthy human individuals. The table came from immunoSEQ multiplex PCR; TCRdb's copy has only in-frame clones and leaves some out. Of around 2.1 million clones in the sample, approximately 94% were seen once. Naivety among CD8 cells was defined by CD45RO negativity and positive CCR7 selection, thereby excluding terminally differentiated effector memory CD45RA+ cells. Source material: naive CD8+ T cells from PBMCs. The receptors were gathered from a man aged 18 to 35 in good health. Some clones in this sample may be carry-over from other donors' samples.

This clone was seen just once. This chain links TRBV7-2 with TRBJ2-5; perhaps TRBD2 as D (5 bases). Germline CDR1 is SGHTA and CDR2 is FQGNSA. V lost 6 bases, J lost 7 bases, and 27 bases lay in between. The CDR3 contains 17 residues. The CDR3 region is CASSLGLIPKSVATQYF. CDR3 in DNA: TGTGCCAGCAGTCTAGGACTCATCCCCAAATCGGTCGCGACCCAGTACTTC.

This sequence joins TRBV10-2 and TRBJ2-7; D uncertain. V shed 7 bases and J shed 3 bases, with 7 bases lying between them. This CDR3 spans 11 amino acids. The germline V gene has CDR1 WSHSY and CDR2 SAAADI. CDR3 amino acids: CASMRIYEQYF. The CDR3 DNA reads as TGCGCCAGCATGAGAATCTACGAGCAGTACTTC.

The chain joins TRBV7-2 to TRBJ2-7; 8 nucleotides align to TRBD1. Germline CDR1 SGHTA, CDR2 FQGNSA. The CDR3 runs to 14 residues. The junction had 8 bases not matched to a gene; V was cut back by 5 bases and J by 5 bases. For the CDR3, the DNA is TGTGCCAGCAGCCCGAGACAGGGGCGCCACGAGCAGTACTTC. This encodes CASSPRQGRHEQYF.

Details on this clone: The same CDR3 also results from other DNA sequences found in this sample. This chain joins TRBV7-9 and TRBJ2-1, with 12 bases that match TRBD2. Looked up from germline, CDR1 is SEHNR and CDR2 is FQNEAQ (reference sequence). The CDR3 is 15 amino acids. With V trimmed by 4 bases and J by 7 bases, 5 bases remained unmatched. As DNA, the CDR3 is TGTGCCAGCAGCTCTAGCGGGAGGGCCAGTAATGAGCAGTTCTTC. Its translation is CASSSSGRASNEQFF.

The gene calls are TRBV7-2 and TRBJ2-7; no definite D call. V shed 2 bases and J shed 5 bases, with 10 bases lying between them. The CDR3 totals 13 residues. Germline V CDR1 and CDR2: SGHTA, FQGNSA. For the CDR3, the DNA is TGTGCCAGCAGCTTATCGGTCGGTAACGAGCAGTACTTC. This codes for CASSLSVGNEQYF. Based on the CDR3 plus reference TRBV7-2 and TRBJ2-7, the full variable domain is GAGVSQSPSNKVTEKGKDVELRCDPISGHTALYWYRQSLGQGLEFLIYFQGNSAPDKSGLPSDRFSAERTGGSVSTLTIQRTQQEDSAVYLCASSLSVGNEQYFGPGTRLTVT.

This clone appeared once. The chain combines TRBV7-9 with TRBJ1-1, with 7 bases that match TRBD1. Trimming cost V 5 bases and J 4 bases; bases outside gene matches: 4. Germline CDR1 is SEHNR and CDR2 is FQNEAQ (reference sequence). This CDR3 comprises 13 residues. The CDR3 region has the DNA TGTGCCAGCAGCCGTACAGGGGCCACTGAAGCTTTCTTT. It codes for CASSRTGATEAFF. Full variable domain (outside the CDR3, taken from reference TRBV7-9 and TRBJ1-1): DTGVSQNPRHKITKRGQNVTFRCDPISEHNRLYWYRQTLGQGPEFLTYFQNEAQLEKSRLLSDRFSAERPKGSFSTLEIQRTEQGDSAMYLCASSRTGATEAFFGQGTRLTVV.

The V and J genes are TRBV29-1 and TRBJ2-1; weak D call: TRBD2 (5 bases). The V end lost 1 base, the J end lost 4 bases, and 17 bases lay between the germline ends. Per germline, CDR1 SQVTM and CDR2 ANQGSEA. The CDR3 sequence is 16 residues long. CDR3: CSVEGGRLAVYNEQFF. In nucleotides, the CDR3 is TGCAGCGTTGAAGGTGGACGGCTAGCAGTATACAATGAGCAGTTCTTC.

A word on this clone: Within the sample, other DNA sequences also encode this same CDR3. CDR3 protein: CSVEGTHSYEQYF. In nucleotides, the CDR3 is TGCAGCGTTGAGGGGACACATTCCTACGAGCAGTACTTC. The genes are TRBV29-1 and TRBJ2-7; tentative D call: TRBD1 (6 bases). Germline V gene sequence: CDR1 SQVTM, CDR2 ANQGSEA. V lost 3 bases, J lost 1 base, and 10 bases lay in between. The CDR3 extends over 13 amino acids.

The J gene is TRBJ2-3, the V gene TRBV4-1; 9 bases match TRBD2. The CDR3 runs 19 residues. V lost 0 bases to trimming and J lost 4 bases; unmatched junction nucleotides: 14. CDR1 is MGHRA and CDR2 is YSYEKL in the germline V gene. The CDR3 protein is CASSQDWAGLAGASDTQYF. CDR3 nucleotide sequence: TGCGCCAGCAGCCAAGATTGGGCGGGTTTAGCGGGAGCGTCAGATACGCAGTATTTT.

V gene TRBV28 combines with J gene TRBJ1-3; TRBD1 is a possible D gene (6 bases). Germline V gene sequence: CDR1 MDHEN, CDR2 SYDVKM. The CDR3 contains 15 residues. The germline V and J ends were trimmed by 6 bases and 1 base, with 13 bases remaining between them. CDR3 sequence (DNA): TGTGCCAGCAGGGTAACAGGGATTTCTGGAAACACCATATATTTT. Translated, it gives CASRVTGISGNTIYF.

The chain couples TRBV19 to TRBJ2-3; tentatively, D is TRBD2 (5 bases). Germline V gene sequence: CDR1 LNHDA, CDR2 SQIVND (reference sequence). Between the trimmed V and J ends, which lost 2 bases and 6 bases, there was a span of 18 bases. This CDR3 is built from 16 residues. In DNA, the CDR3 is TGTGCCAGTAGTATATATCACGGCGTTCGGAGGGATACGCAGTATTTT. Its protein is CASSIYHGVRRDTQYF.

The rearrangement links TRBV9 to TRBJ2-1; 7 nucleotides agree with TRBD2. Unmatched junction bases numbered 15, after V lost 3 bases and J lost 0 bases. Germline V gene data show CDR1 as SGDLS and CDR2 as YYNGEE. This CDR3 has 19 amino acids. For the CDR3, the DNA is TGTGCCAGCAGCGATAGGGACTACCGCCTTGCCAGCTCCTACAATGAGCAGTTCTTC. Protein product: CASSDRDYRLASSYNEQFF.

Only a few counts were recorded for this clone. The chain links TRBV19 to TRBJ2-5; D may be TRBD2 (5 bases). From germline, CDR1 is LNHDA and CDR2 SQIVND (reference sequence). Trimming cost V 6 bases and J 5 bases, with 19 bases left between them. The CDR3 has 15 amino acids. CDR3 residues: CASRRVDGGRETQYF. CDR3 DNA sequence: TGTGCCAGTAGACGGGTCGATGGCGGGCGGGAGACCCAGTACTTC.

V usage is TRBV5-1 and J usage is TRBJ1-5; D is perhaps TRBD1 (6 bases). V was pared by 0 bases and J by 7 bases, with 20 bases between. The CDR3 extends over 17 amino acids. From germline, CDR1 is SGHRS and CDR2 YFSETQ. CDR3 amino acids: CASSLELRGPRGQPQHF. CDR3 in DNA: TGCGCCAGCAGCTTGGAATTACGGGGGCCCCGGGGCCAGCCCCAGCATTTT.

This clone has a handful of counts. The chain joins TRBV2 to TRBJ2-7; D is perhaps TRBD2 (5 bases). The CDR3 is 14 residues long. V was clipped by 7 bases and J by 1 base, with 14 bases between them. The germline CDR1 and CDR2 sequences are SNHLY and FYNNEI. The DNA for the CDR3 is TGTGCCAGCACCGAGGGCATCGGATCCTACGAGCAGTACTTC. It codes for CASTEGIGSYEQYF. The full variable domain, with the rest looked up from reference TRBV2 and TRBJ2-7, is EPEVTQTPSHQVTQMGQEVILRCVPISNHLYFYWYRQILGQKVEFLVSFYNNEISEKSEIFDDQFSVERPDGSNFTLKIRSTKLEDSAMYFCASTEGIGSYEQYFGPGTRLTVT.

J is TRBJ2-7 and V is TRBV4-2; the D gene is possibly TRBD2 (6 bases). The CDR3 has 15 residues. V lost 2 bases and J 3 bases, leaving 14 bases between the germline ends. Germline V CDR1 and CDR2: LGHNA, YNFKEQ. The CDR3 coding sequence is TGTGCCAGCAGCCAACAGGTGGGGGGACTCTACGAGCAGTACTTC. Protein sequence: CASSQQVGGLYEQYF.

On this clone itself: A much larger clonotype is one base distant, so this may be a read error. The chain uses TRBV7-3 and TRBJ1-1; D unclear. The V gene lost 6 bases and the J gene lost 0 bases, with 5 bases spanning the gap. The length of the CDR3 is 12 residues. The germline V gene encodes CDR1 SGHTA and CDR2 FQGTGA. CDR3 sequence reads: CASSFVNTEAFF. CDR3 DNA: TGTGCCAGCAGTTTTGTGAACACTGAAGCTTTCTTT.

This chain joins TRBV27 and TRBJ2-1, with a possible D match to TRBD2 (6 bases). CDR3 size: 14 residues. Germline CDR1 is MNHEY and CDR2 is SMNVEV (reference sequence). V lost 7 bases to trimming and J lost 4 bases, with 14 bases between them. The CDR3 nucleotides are TGTGCCAGCACATCGGGAGCCAATTACAATGAGCAGTTCTTC. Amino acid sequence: CASTSGANYNEQFF.

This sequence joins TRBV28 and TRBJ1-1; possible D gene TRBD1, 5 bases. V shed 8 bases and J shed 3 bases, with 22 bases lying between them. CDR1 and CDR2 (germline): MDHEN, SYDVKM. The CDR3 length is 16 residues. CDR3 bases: TGTGCCAGCTTGGGGACGGAGAGCGCGCGGGACACTGAAGCTTTCTTT. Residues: CASLGTESARDTEAFF.

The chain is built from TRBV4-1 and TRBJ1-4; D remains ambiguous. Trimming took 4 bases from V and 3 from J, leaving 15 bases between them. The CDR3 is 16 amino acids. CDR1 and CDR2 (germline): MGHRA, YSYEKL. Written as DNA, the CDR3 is TGCGCCAGCAGCCGAACACCCCGGGGATCTAATGAAAAACTGTTTTTT. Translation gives CASSRTPRGSNEKLFF.